Listed below are T cell receptor beta chains from one sample, sequenced in a study of cytomegalovirus exposure and HLA in healthy donors. Sequenced by immunoSEQ multiplex PCR; TCRdb stores in-frame clones only, minus some. This repertoire shows roughly 100,000 clones, more than 65% found once; its top ten account for over 9%. The material sequenced was PBMCs. The receptors stem from a young woman in good health and CMV-seropositive. CDR3s leave out the opening cysteine and the closing phenylalanine or tryptophan.

v_gene	j_gene	len	CDR3aa
TRBV5-1	TRBJ2-7	10	ASSLLSDEQY
TRBV29-1	TRBJ2-3	12	SVVGGRDTDTQY
TRBV7-3	TRBJ2-3	10	ASSAGVATQY
TRBV11-1	TRBJ2-7	12	ASTTSGGRREQY
TRBV19	TRBJ2-5	15	ASSISGVAGEQETQY
TRBV10-3	TRBJ1-1	13	AISVFGEGSTEAF
TRBV5-6	TRBJ2-7	15	ASSPGPPSGGNYEQY
TRBV19	TRBJ1-5	12	ASSSGDSNQPQH
TRBV9	TRBJ2-3	14	ASSAPPAGVTDTQY
TRBV2	TRBJ2-1	12	ASGGLAGDHEQF
TRBV9	TRBJ1-1	14	ASSVVAAGIGTEAF
TRBV6-1	TRBJ2-7	12	ASSRDRRAYEQY
TRBV6-6	TRBJ2-5	13	ASSSGVLSGETQY
TRBV6-1	TRBJ1-3	11	ASSEGRGNTIY
TRBV4-1	TRBJ2-7	13	ASSPRGATTYEQY
TRBV10-1	TRBJ1-1	12	ASSESDRNTEAF
TRBV6-6	TRBJ2-5	11	ASREATRKTQY
TRBV27	TRBJ2-5	13	ASSPRRVEGGTQY
TRBV5-4	TRBJ1-1	11	ASSSRQGAEAF
TRBV19	TRBJ1-5	11	ASGQNSNQPQH
TRBV7-6	TRBJ1-3	16	ASSLGGHAFISGNTIY
TRBV5-1	TRBJ1-1	13	ASSPPGGDLAEAF
TRBV13	TRBJ2-1	14	ASSATGTSGNNEQF
TRBV27	TRBJ1-1	12	ASSLLGGNTEAF
TRBV5-1	TRBJ1-4	13	ASSLSGTTNEKLF
TRBV27	TRBJ2-1	15	ASSFVGGGALGYEQF
TRBV5-1	TRBJ2-1	17	ASSDPPSGRAGNNNEQF
TRBV5-5	TRBJ1-4	16	ASSWTGIHRITNEKLF
TRBV27	TRBJ2-4	13	ASRLLGAAKNIQY
TRBV28	TRBJ1-2	10	ASSALQGGYT
TRBV30	TRBJ1-3	13	AWRDRGRGGNTIY
TRBV4-2	TRBJ1-3	14	ASSQLDRGTGNTIY
TRBV19	TRBJ1-5	13	ASSPGGVGNQPQH
TRBV5-4	TRBJ2-3	12	ASSLSSSTDTQY
TRBV29-1	TRBJ1-3	11	SVRRSSGNTIY
TRBV20-1	TRBJ1-4	9	SARVREKLF
TRBV9	TRBJ2-7	13	ASSAREGDPHEQY
TRBV19	TRBJ2-3	13	ASSTSGGGTDTQY
TRBV28	TRBJ2-7	13	ASSSLAGASYEQY
TRBV6-1	TRBJ2-5	12	ASSDRGRGETQY
TRBV7-9	TRBJ2-3	15	ASSSPTSGGYTDTQY
TRBV2	TRBJ2-7	13	ASSAGITETYEQY
TRBV5-1	TRBJ2-4	9	ASSTADIQY
TRBV11-3	TRBJ2-1	11	ASSSLAGVEQF
TRBV28	TRBJ2-1	11	ASLPSSYNEQF
TRBV7-6	TRBJ1-1	15	ASSPDRGASGRTEAF
TRBV5-4	TRBJ1-4	12	ASSPDRRHEKLF
TRBV19	TRBJ1-1	14	ASRTTLTELVSEAF
TRBV7-9	TRBJ2-1	15	ASSRTSGVSSYNEQF
TRBV30	TRBJ2-5	10	AWSVLSRTQY
TRBV6-6	TRBJ2-1	14	ASSRMTGGAYNEQF